This entry features one TCR beta chain sequence. No antigen is known for it. With random hexamers, reverse transcription was performed on about 0.5 to 1 ug of RNA. TCRdb passed the immunoSEQ multiplex PCR reads through MiXCR, listing each CDR3 protein once. The table records some 300,000 distinct CDR3 sequences, about nine tenths of them present only once. Germline assignment: CDR1 SGHDT and CDR2 YYEEEE. This CDR3 spans 16 amino acids. J was trimmed by 3 bases and V by 4 bases; bases with no gene match: 8. The data were taken from a study of CD8 T cells in Susac syndrome. Study-wide results and limits: The authors acknowledged that the study's TCR sequencing and HLA analysis involved relatively few individuals.

In the multiple sclerosis control group, patients were treatment-naive and had stable or active relapsing-remitting disease. This rearrangement joins TRBV5-6 to TRBJ2-7; TRBD2 aligns across 12 bases. This TCR was recovered from a human donor with multiple sclerosis. The sequencing sample was made of CD8+ T cells from PBMCs. The CDR3 protein is CASSASSGRALYEQYF. The CDR3 DNA follows: TGTGCCAGCAGCGCTTCTAGCGGGAGGGCCCTCTACGAGCAGTACTTC.